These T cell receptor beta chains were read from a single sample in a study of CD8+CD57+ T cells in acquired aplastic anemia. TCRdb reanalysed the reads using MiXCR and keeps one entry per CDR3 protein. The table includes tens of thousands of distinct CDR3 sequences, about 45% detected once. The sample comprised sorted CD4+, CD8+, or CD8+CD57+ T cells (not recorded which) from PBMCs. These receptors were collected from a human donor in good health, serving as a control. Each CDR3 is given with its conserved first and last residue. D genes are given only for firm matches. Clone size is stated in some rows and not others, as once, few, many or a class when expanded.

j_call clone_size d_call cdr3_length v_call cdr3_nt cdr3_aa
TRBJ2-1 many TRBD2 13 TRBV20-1 TGCAGTGCCCAGCACGGACTAGGGGTTGAGCAGTTCTTC CSAQHGLGVEQFF
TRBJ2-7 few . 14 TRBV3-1 TGTGCCAGCAGGGGCCGGGACGGAGCCTACGAGCAGTACTTC CASRGRDGAYEQYF
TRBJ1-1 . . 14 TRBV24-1 TGTGCCACCAGTGATTTCAGAACAGGGATCCGTGCTTTCTTT CATSDFRTGIRAFF
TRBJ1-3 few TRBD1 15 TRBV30 TGTGCCTGGAGTGTAGGGACAGGGGCTGGAAACACCATATATTTT CAWSVGTGAGNTIYF
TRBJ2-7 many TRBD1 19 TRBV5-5 TGTGCCAGCAGCTACAGAGGGGGCCAGGGCGGCCACATCTCCTACGAGCAGTACTTC CASSYRGGQGGHISYEQYF
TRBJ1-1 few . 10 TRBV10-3 TGTGCCAGTCTCTCCCCTGGAGCTTTCTTT CASLSPGAFF
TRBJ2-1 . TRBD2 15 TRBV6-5 TGTGCCAGCAGTTACAACGGGAGGGACCTCAATGAGCAGTTCTTC CASSYNGRDLNEQFF
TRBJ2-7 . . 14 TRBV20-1 TGCAGTGCTAGAGGGGCAGGCAACGACTACGAGCAGTACTTC CSARGAGNDYEQYF
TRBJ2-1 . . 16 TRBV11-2 TGTGCCAGCAGCGCCCACTGGAGTAGCTCCTACAATGAGCAGTTCTTC CASSAHWSSSYNEQFF
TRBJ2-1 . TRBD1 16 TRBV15 TGTGCCACCAGCAGCCCTTATGGGACAGGGGAGGATGAGCAGTTCTTC CATSSPYGTGEDEQFF
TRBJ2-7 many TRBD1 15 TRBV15 TGTGCCACCAGCAGAGGGACAGGGGGCTCCTACGAGCAGTACTTC CATSRGTGGSYEQYF
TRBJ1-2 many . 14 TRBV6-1 TGTGCCAGCAGTAAAAGGGATGAGGCAGACGGCTACACCTTC CASSKRDEADGYTF
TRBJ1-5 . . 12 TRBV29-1 TGCAGCGTTGACTCAGGAGCGGGGCCCCAGCATTTT CSVDSGAGPQHF
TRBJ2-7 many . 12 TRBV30 TGTGCCTATTCGACGGATTCCTACGAGCAGTACTTC CAYSTDSYEQYF
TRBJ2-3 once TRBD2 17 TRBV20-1 TGCAGTGCTAGAGAGAGAGGCGGGGGGGCGACCACAGATACGCAGTATTTT CSARERGGGATTDTQYF
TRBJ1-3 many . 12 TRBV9 TGTGCCAGCAGCGGACAGGGAAACACCATATATTTT CASSGQGNTIYF
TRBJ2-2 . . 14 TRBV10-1 TGCGCCAGCAGCCAACCCCAGGAGAACGGGGAGCTGTTTTTT CASSQPQENGELFF
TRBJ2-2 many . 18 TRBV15 TGTGCCACCAGCAGTACACGGCCTTCCCGGGCCTACACCGGGGAGCTGTTTTTT CATSSTRPSRAYTGELFF
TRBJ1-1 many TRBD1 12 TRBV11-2 TGTGCCAGTCACTTGTGGACAGGGGAAGCTTTCTTT CASHLWTGEAFF
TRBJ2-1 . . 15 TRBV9 TGTGCCAGCAGCATCGGAGCCGGGGTCGACAATGAGCAGTTCTTC CASSIGAGVDNEQFF
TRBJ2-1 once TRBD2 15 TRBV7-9 TGTGCCAGCAGCTTCAGCGGGGGGGCTATAAATGAGCAGTTCTTC CASSFSGGAINEQFF
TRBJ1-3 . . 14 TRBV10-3 TGTGCCATCAGCGGGACTGACTCTGGAAACACCATATATTTT CAISGTDSGNTIYF
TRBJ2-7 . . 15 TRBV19 TGTGCCAGTAGTATTGGCGGGACGAGTTCCTACGAGCAGTACTTC CASSIGGTSSYEQYF
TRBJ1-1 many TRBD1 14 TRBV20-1 TGCAGTGCTAGAGAGGGACAGGGCGTAACCATGGCTTTCTTT CSAREGQGVTMAFF
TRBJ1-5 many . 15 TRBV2 TGTGCCAGCAGTCCCGCCGCTACTGGTGATCAGCCCCAGCATTTT CASSPAATGDQPQHF
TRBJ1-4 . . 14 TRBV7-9 TGTGCCAGCAGCGTACAAGCAACTAATGAAAAACTGTTTTTT CASSVQATNEKLFF
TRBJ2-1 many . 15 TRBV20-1 TGCAGTGCTATGGGTGCTAGCGACTCCTACAATGAGCAGTTCTTC CSAMGASDSYNEQFF
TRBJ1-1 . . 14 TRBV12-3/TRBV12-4 TGTGCCAGCAGCGCCTTCATGGGGGAGACTGAAGCTTTCTTT CASSAFMGETEAFF
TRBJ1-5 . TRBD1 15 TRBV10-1 TGCGCCAGCACGATCGACCGGGGACAGAATCAGCCCCAGCATTTT CASTIDRGQNQPQHF
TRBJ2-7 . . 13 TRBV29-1 TGCAGCGTTGAGGGTCTCGACCCCTACGAGCAGTACTTC CSVEGLDPYEQYF
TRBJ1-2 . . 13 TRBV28 TGTGCCAGCAGTTTGGGGCACACCATTGGCTACACCTTC CASSLGHTIGYTF
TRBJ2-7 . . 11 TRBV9 TGTGCCAGCAGCGAGAGTGGGGGGATTTACTTC CASSESGGIYF
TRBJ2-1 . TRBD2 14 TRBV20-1 TGCAGTGCTGATAGCGGGTGGGAGATGAATGAGCAGTTCTTC CSADSGWEMNEQFF
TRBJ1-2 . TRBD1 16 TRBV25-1 TGTGCCAGCAGCTTCAGGGGGACAGAGTCCTACTATGGCTACACCTTC CASSFRGTESYYGYTF